This T cell receptor beta chain was captured in a study of cytomegalovirus exposure and HLA in healthy donors. Study-level points and caveats: According to reports, the classifier identified cytomegalovirus status with high specificity and sensitivity. HLA-A and HLA-B allele assignments for most subjects were reportedly predicted accurately using TCR beta sequences. For most TCR beta V segments, an earlier analysis put the productive rate at about 87% or about 30% of the time.

Trimming pared 1 base from V and 4 bases from J, leaving 4 bases between. Germline V gene sequence: CDR1 SGHAT, CDR2 FQNNGV. The CDR3 is 12 amino acids. Both 60 Vbeta primers and 13 Jbeta primers went into the PCR. The repertoire was sequenced with immunoSEQ multiplex PCR; TCRdb's copy has only in-frame clones and lacks some. Of about 140,000 clones in the sample, over 65% were seen once. On this clone: The target antigen is unknown.

The chain is built from TRBV11-2 and TRBJ1-2; unclear D gene. Sequenced: PBMCs. This TCR derives from a female donor in good health and CMV-seronegative. The DNA of the CDR3 is TGTGCCAGCAGCTTAGCCGGCTATGGCTACACCTTC. It yields the protein CASSLAGYGYTF.